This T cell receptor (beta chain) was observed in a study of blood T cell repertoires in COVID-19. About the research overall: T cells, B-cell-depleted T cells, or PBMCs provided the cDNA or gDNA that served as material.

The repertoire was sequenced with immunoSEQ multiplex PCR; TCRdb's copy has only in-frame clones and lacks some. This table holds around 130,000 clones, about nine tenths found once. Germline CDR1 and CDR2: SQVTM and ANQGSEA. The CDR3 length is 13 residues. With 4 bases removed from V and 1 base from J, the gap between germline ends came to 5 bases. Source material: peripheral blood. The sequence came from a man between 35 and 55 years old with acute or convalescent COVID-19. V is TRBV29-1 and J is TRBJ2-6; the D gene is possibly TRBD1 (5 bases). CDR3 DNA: TGCAGCGTTGCAGGGTCTGGGGCCAACGTCCTGACTTTC. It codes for CSVAGSGANVLTF.